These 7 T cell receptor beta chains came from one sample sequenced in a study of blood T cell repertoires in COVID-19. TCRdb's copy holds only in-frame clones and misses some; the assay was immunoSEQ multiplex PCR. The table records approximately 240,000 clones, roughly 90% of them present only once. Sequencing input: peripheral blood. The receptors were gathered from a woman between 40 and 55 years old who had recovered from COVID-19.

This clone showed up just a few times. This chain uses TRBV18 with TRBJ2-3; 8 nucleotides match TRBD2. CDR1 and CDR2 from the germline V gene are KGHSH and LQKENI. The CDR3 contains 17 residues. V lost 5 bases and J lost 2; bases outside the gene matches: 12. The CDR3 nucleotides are TGTGCCAGCTCATCAAGTTATACGGGAGGGTTCACAGATACGCAGTATTTT. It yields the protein CASSSSYTGGFTDTQYF.

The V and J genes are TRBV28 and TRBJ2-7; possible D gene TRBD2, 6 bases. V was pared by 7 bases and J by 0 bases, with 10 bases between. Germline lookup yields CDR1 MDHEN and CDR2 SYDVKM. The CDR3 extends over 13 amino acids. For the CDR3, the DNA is TGTGCCAGCACCTCCGGGGGCTCCTACGAGCAGTACTTC. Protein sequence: CASTSGGSYEQYF.

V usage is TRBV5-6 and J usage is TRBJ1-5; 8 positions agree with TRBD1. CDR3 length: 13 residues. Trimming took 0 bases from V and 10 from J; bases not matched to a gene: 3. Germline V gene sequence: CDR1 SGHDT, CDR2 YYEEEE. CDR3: CASSLDRGDPQHF. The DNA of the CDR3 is TGTGCCAGCAGCTTGGACAGGGGGGACCCCCAGCATTTT.

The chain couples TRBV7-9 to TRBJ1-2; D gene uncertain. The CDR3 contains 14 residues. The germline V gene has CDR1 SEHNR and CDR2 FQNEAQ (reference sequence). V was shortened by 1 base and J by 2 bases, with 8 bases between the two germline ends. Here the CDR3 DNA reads TGTGCCAGCAGCTTAGAGCGGGTAAACTATGGCTACACCTTC. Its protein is CASSLERVNYGYTF.

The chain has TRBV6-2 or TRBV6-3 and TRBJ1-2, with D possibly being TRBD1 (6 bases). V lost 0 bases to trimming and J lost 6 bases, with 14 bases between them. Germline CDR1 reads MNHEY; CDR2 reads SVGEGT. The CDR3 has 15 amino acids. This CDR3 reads CASSYSKGGLDGYTF. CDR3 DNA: TGTGCCAGCAGTTACTCGAAGGGGGGGCTGGATGGCTACACCTTC.

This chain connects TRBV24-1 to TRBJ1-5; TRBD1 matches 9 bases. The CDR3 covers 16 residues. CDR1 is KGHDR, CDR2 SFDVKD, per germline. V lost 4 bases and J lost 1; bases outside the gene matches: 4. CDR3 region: CATSDPGQGSNQPQHF. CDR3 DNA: TGTGCCACCAGTGACCCGGGACAGGGAAGCAATCAGCCCCAGCATTTT.

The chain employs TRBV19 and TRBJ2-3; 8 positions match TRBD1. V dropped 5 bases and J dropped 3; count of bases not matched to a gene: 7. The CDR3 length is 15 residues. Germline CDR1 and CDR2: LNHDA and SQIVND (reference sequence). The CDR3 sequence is CASSGQGFLTDTQYF. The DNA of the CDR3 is TGTGCCAGTAGTGGACAGGGTTTCTTAACAGATACGCAGTATTTT.